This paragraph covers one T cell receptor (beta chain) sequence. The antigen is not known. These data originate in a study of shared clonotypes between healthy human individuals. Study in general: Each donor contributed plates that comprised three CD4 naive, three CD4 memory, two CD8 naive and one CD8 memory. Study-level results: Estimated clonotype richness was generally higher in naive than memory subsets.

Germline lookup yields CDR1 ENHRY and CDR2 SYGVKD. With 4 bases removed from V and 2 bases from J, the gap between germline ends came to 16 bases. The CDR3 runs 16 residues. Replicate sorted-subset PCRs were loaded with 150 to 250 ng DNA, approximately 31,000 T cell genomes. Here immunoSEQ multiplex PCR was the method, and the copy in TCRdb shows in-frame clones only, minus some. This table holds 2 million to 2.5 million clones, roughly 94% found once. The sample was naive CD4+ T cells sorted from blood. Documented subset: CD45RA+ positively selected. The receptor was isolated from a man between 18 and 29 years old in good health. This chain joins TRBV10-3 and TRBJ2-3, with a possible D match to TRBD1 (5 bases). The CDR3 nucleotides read TGTGCCATCAGTGGTTCAAAGACAGCGCTCACAGATACGCAGTATTTT. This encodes CAISGSKTALTDTQYF.